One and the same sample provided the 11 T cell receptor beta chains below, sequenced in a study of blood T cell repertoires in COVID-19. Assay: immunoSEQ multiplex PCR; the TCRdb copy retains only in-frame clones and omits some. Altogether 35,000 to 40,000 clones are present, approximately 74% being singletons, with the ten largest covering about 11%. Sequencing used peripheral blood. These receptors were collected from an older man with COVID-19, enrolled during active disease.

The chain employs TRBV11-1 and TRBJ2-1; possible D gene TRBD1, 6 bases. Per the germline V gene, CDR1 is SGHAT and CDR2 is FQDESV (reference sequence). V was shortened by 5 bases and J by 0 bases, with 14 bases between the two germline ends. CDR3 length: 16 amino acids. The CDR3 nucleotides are TGTGCCAGCAGCACGTACAGGGCACCCTCCTACAATGAGCAGTTCTTC. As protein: CASSTYRAPSYNEQFF.

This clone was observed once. CDR3 nucleotides: TGTGCCAGCAGTGAATGGGGGCTGGGTAAGCCCCAGCATTTT. Translation gives CASSEWGLGKPQHF. V usage is TRBV25-1 and J usage is TRBJ1-5; a weak D match, TRBD1 (6 bases). Deletions cut 1 base from V and 8 bases from J, with 12 bases between. The CDR3 has 14 amino acids. Per germline, CDR1 MGHDK and CDR2 SYGVNS.

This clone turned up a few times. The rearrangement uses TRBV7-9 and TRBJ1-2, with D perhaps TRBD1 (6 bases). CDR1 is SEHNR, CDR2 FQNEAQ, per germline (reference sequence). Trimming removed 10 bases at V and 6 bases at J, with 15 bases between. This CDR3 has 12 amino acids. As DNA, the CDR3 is TGTGCCACCCTTTGGGCAGGGGATGGCTACACCTTC. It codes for CATLWAGDGYTF. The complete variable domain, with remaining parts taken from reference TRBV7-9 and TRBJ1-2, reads DTGVSQNPRHKITKRGQNVTFRCDPISEHNRLYWYRQTLGQGPEFLTYFQNEAQLEKSRLLSDRFSAERPKGSFSTLEIQRTEQGDSAMYLCATLWAGDGYTFGSGTRLTVV.

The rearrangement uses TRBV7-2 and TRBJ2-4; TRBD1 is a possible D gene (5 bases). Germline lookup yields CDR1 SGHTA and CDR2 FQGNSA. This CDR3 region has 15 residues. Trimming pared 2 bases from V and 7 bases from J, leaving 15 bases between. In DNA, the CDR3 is TGTGCCAGCAGCTTAAGTTGGGGCCACGGGAACATTCAGTACTTC. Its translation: CASSLSWGHGNIQYF. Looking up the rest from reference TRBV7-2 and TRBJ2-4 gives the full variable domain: GAGVSQSPSNKVTEKGKDVELRCDPISGHTALYWYRQSLGQGLEFLIYFQGNSAPDKSGLPSDRFSAERTGGSVSTLTIQRTQQEDSAVYLCASSLSWGHGNIQYFGAGTRLSVL.

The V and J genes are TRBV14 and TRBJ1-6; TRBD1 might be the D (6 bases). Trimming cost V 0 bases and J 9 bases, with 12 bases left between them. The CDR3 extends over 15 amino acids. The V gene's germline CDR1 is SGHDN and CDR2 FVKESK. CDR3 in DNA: TGTGCCAGCAGCCAAGAAAGGGGGGGGAGTTCACCCCTCCACTTT. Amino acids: CASSQERGGSSPLHF.

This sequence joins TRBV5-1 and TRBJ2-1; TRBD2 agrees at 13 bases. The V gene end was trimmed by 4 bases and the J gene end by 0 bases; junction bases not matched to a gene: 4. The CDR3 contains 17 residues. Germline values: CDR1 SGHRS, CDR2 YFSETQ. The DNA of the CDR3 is TGCGCCAGCAGCCACCGGACTAGCGGGAGCTCCTACAATGAGCAGTTCTTC. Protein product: CASSHRTSGSSYNEQFF.

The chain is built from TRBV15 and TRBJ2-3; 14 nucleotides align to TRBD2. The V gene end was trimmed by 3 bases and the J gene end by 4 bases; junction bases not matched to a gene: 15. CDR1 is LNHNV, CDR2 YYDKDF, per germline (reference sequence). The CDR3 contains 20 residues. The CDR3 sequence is CATSRANGLAGGGEADTQYF. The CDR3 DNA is TGTGCCACCAGCAGGGCCAATGGACTAGCGGGAGGCGGGGAAGCAGATACGCAGTATTTT.

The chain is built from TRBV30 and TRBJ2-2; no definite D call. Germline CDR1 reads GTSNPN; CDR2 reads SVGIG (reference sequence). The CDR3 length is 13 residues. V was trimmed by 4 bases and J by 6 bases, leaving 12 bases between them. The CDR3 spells CAWTPPSPGELFF. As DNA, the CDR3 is TGTGCCTGGACCCCCCCAAGCCCCGGGGAGCTGTTTTTT.

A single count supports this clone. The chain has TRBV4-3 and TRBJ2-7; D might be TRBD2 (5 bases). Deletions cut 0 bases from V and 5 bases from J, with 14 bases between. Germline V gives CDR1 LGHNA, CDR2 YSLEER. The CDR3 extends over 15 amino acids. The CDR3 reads CASSQEHRGSNEQYF. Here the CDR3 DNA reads TGCGCCAGCAGCCAAGAACATCGGGGTTCAAACGAGCAGTACTTC.

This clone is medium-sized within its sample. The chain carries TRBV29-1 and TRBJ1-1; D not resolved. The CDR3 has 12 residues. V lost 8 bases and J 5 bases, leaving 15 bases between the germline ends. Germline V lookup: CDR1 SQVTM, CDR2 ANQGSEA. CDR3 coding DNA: TGCAGCTCCAGAGGGTGGAATACTGAAGCTTTCTTT. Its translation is CSSRGWNTEAFF. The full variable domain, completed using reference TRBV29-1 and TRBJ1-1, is SAVISQKPSRDICQRGTSLTIQCQVDSQVTMMFWYRQQPGQSLTLIATANQGSEATYESGFVIDKFPISRPNLTFSTLTVSNMSPEDSSIYLCSSRGWNTEAFFGQGTRLTVV.

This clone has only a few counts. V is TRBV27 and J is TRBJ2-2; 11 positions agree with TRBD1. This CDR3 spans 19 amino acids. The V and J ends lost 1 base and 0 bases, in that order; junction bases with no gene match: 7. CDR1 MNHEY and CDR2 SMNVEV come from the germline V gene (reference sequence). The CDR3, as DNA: TGTGCCAGCAGTTTATTTCCGCCGGGACAGGGGGCGAACACCGGGGAGCTGTTTTTT. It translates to CASSLFPPGQGANTGELFF.